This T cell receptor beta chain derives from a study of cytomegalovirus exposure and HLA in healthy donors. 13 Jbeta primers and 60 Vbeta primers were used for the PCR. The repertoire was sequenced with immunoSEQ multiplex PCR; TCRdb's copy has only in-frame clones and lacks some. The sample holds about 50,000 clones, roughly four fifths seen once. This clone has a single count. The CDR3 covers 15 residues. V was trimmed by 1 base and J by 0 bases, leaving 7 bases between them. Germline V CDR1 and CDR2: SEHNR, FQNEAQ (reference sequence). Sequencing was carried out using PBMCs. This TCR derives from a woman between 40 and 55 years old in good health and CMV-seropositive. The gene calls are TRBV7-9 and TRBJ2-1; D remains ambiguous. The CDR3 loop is CASSLDPNSYNEQFF. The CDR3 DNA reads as TGTGCCAGCAGCTTAGACCCTAACTCCTACAATGAGCAGTTCTTC. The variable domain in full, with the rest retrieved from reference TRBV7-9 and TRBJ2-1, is DTGVSQNPRHKITKRGQNVTFRCDPISEHNRLYWYRQTLGQGPEFLTYFQNEAQLEKSRLLSDRFSAERPKGSFSTLEIQRTEQGDSAMYLCASSLDPNSYNEQFFGPGTRLTVL.